These T cell receptor beta chains were read from a single sample in a study of blood T cell repertoires in COVID-19. Here immunoSEQ multiplex PCR was the method, and the copy in TCRdb shows in-frame clones only, minus some. This sample has around 190,000 clones, with 75% to 80% found just once. Specimen: peripheral blood. All receptors derive from a woman aged 45-60 years with active or convalescent COVID-19. The CDR3 runs from the conserved cysteine through the conserved F or W. A D gene is named only where the DNA matches it firmly. Clone size, where shown, is once, few, many, or a class for clones that have expanded.

size,V,length,J,D,DNA,CDR3
-,TRBV25-1,15,TRBJ1-1,TRBD1,TGTGCCAGCAGGCCTAGGGGGCAAGGGAACACTGAAGCTTTCTTT,CASRPRGQGNTEAFF
-,TRBV9,15,TRBJ2-2,-,TGTGCCAGCAGCGTAGTACAGGGAGGGACCGGGGAGCTGTTTTTT,CASSVVQGGTGELFF
-,TRBV11-2,14,TRBJ1-4,-,TGTGCCAGCAGCGGCACAGGTTACAATGAAAAACTGTTTTTT,CASSGTGYNEKLFF
-,TRBV15,14,TRBJ2-3,TRBD1,TGTGCCACCAGCTTGGGACAGGTTACAGATACGCAGTATTTT,CATSLGQVTDTQYF
-,TRBV7-2,13,TRBJ1-1,-,TGTGCCAGCAGCTTTCCCCGCGGCACTGAAGCTTTCTTT,CASSFPRGTEAFF
-,TRBV6-2/TRBV6-3,16,TRBJ1-1,-,TGTGCCAGCAGTTTTTTAGTCCAGGCCCCTAACACTGAAGCTTTCTTT,CASSFLVQAPNTEAFF
-,TRBV24-1,15,TRBJ2-7,-,TGTGCCACCAGTGAGACGGACAGTCCTAAATACGAGCAGTACTTC,CATSETDSPKYEQYF
-,TRBV4-3,13,TRBJ2-1,-,TGCGCCAGCAGCCTCGAAACATACAATGAGCAGTTCTTC,CASSLETYNEQFF
-,TRBV5-4,13,TRBJ2-3,-,TGTGCCAGCAGCCTCCCCCGGGGAGATACGCAGTATTTT,CASSLPRGDTQYF
-,TRBV10-3,12,TRBJ2-7,-,TGTGCCATCAGTGAGTCAAGCGAGGAGCAGTACTTC,CAISESSEEQYF
-,TRBV3-1/TRBV3-2,14,TRBJ1-1,-,TGTGCCAGCAGCCCCCCAGGGGTCGACACTGAAGCTTTCTTT,CASSPPGVDTEAFF
once,TRBV5-4,16,TRBJ2-1,-,TGTGCCAGCAGCGGCGGGCTCTTCAGCTCCTACAATGAGCAGTTCTTC,CASSGGLFSSYNEQFF
-,TRBV2,14,TRBJ1-1,TRBD1,TGTGCCAGCAGAGACAGGGGGCTGAGCACTGAAGCTTTCTTT,CASRDRGLSTEAFF
-,TRBV30,14,TRBJ2-1,TRBD2,TGTGCCTGGAGTGGGCTAGCGGGATACAATGAGCAGTTCTTC,CAWSGLAGYNEQFF
-,TRBV7-2,13,TRBJ1-2,-,TGTGCCAGCAGCTGGGGCATATACTATGGCTACACCTTC,CASSWGIYYGYTF
-,TRBV27,13,TRBJ1-1,-,TGTGCCAGCAGTTTAGAGGGTGACACTGAAGCTTTCTTT,CASSLEGDTEAFF
-,TRBV4-3,16,TRBJ1-6,TRBD1,TGCGCCAGCAGCCAAGATTGGGACAGGGTTAATTCACCCCTCCACTTT,CASSQDWDRVNSPLHF
-,TRBV4-2,19,TRBJ2-1,TRBD2,TGTGCCAGCAGCCAAGTCCACCCTATCAAAGCGGGGGATTACAATGAGCAGTTCTTC,CASSQVHPIKAGDYNEQFF
once,TRBV10-3,13,TRBJ2-3,-,TGTGCCATCAGTGAGGGGGGCGCAGATACGCAGTATTTT,CAISEGGADTQYF
-,TRBV9,18,TRBJ2-2,TRBD2,TGTGCCAGCAGCCCTTCCAGGACTAGCGCCTCGAACACCGGGGAGCTGTTTTTT,CASSPSRTSASNTGELFF
-,TRBV6-6,14,TRBJ2-6,TRBD2,TGTGCCAGCAGCCTAGCGGCTGGGGCCAACGTCCTGACTTTC,CASSLAAGANVLTF
-,TRBV5-1,14,TRBJ1-2,-,TGCGCCAGCAGCTTACGGGAATCCAACTATGGCTACACCTTC,CASSLRESNYGYTF
-,TRBV29-1,13,TRBJ1-5,TRBD1,TGCAGCGTCGGGACAGGGGGCGGACAGCCCCAGCATTTT,CSVGTGGGQPQHF
-,TRBV7-3,16,TRBJ2-1,TRBD2,TGTGCCAGCAGCCCACAGGGACTAGCGGGGGGCAATGAGCAGTTCTTC,CASSPQGLAGGNEQFF
-,TRBV5-6,15,TRBJ1-2,TRBD1,TGTGCCAGCAGCTGGGCGGACAGGGGGAACTATGGCTACACCTTC,CASSWADRGNYGYTF
-,TRBV5-1,14,TRBJ2-7,TRBD1,TGCGCCAGCACCATGGGACAGGGGCCCTACGAGCAGTACTTC,CASTMGQGPYEQYF
once,TRBV7-2,15,TRBJ2-5,TRBD1,TGTGCCAGCAGCTTAAGGGACAGGGGATTTGAGACCCAGTACTTC,CASSLRDRGFETQYF
once,TRBV27,13,TRBJ2-1,TRBD2,TGTGCCAGCAGAGTAGCGGGAGTCAATGAGCAGTTCTTC,CASRVAGVNEQFF
-,TRBV7-2,17,TRBJ2-3,TRBD2,TGTGCCAGCAGCTTCCCGGGGGCGGGGGGGCCGTTAGATACGCAGTATTTT,CASSFPGAGGPLDTQYF
-,TRBV28,14,TRBJ2-7,TRBD1,TGTGCCAGCAGTAGCACTCGACAGGGGAACGAGCAGTACTTC,CASSSTRQGNEQYF
-,TRBV28,12,TRBJ1-2,-,TGTGCCAGCAGTTTGGCAGGCTATGGCTACACCTTC,CASSLAGYGYTF
-,TRBV2,16,TRBJ2-3,TRBD2,TGTGCCAGCAGTGTAGGGCTAGCGGGATCCACAGATACGCAGTATTTT,CASSVGLAGSTDTQYF
-,TRBV7-2,14,TRBJ2-7,-,TGTGCCAGCAGCTTTGGACTCGACTCCTACGAGCAGTACTTC,CASSFGLDSYEQYF
-,TRBV5-3,14,TRBJ1-5,-,TGTGCCAGAAGCTCCCCGTATCCGTATTGGCCCCAGCATTTT,CARSSPYPYWPQHF
few,TRBV5-1,17,TRBJ2-5,TRBD2,TGCGCCAGCAGCCAAAATCCACGCGGGGGGGAGATGGAGACCCAGTACTTC,CASSQNPRGGEMETQYF
-,TRBV12-5,14,TRBJ1-5,-,TGTGCTAGCTCTACAGGTTATAGCAATCAGCCCCAGCATTTT,CASSTGYSNQPQHF
-,TRBV3-1/TRBV3-2,14,TRBJ2-3,-,TGTGCGACAGCAGCCAAGGGTTCACGGGCTACGCAGTATTTT,CATAAKGSRATQYF
-,TRBV30,12,TRBJ1-5,-,TGTGCCTGGAATACAGGTAATCAGCCCCAGCATTTT,CAWNTGNQPQHF
once,TRBV2,11,TRBJ2-7,-,TGTGCCAGCTCGGGACACCTCGAGCAGTACTTC,CASSGHLEQYF
-,TRBV27,15,TRBJ1-6,-,TGTGCCAGCACCCGCCGGGGGGCTGGGAATTCACCCCTCCACTTT,CASTRRGAGNSPLHF
few,TRBV28,12,TRBJ2-7,-,TGTGCCAGCAACATACAGAAGTACGAGCAGTACTTC,CASNIQKYEQYF
-,TRBV2,13,TRBJ2-3,-,TGTGCCAGCACCACACAGGGCACAGATACGCAGTATTTT,CASTTQGTDTQYF